Listed below are T cell receptor beta chains from one sample, sequenced in a study of long-term antiretroviral therapy in people with HIV. Generated by immunoSEQ multiplex PCR, the TCRdb table keeps only in-frame clones and is missing some. The data contain roughly 44,000 clones, 90% to 95% of them seen just once; the ten biggest clones take up less than 3.5%. Sequenced material: unsorted PBMCs, taken 3.7 years after starting antiretroviral therapy. Receptors were obtained from a woman aged 45-59 years with HIV. Each CDR3 is given with its conserved first and last residue. The D gene is left open where the match is weak. Clone size is given for some rows only: seen once, a few or many times, or a class if the clone is expanded.

TRBV7-9	TRBJ1-1	-	once	TGTGCCAGCACCATCACAGGGTCCGCATCGAACACTGAAGCTTTCTTT	CASTITGSASNTEAFF
TRBV9	TRBJ2-3	TRBD1	-	TGTGCCAGCAGCGTAGTAGACAGGGGCACAGATACGCAGTATTTT	CASSVVDRGTDTQYF
TRBV9	TRBJ2-7	-	-	TGTGCCAGCAGCGTAGGACAGGCTGACTACGAGCAGTACTTC	CASSVGQADYEQYF
TRBV4-3	TRBJ2-5	TRBD2	once	TGCGCCAGCAGCCAAGATCGGCGGGGGGAGACCCAGTACTTC	CASSQDRRGETQYF
TRBV27	TRBJ2-5	TRBD2	-	TGTGCCAGCAGCTCGACTAGCGGGGGGCGGGAGACCCAGTACTTC	CASSSTSGGRETQYF
TRBV11-2	TRBJ2-3	-	-	TGTGCCAGCAGCTTGGGGGCGTCAAGAGACACAGATACGCAGTATTTT	CASSLGASRDTDTQYF
TRBV7-9	TRBJ2-2	-	-	TGTGCCAGCAGCCTCCGGGGCCCCAACGCCGGGGAGCTGTTTTTT	CASSLRGPNAGELFF
TRBV6-1	TRBJ2-2	TRBD2	-	TGTGCCAGCAGTGAAGCTGGCGGGGGGGCAGGTGGGGAGCTGTTTTTT	CASSEAGGGAGGELFF
TRBV7-3	TRBJ2-7	-	-	TGTGCCAGCAGCTTAGGAACGGGAAAATCCTACGAGCAGTACTTC	CASSLGTGKSYEQYF
TRBV19	TRBJ1-6	TRBD1	-	TGTGCCAGTAGTATTCGGGGGCTACAGGGGCGGGTTTCACCCCTCCACTTT	CASSIRGLQGRVSPLHF
TRBV9	TRBJ2-5	-	-	TGTGCCAGCAGCGTAAGTCAGGGGGAGACCCAGTACTTC	CASSVSQGETQYF
TRBV2	TRBJ2-1	-	-	TGTGCCAGCAGTACCCGGCGTTCCTACAATGAGCAGTTCTTC	CASSTRRSYNEQFF
TRBV4-1	TRBJ2-7	-	-	TGCGCCAGCAGCCAAGGGGCAGGTAACGTTGTCTACGAGCAGTACTTC	CASSQGAGNVVYEQYF
TRBV6-1	TRBJ1-5	TRBD1	once	TGTGCCAGCAGTGAAGAGGGGGCGGGTGGCAATCAGCCCCAGCATTTT	CASSEEGAGGNQPQHF
TRBV21-1	TRBJ2-5	-	-	TGTGCCAGCAGCGTTCAGGGGCTTAAGGAGACCCAGTACTTC	CASSVQGLKETQYF
TRBV7-3	TRBJ2-5	-	-	TGTGCCAGCAGCTTAGCTGGTGGGACCCAAGAGACCCAGTACTTC	CASSLAGGTQETQYF
TRBV5-8	TRBJ1-2	-	-	TGTGCCAGCAGCTTGGTTTCTTCTGGCCTATGGGCTTATGGCTACACCTTC	CASSLVSSGLWAYGYTF
TRBV4-3	TRBJ2-3	TRBD2	-	TGCGCCAGCAGCCCCTCGAGCGGGGGGGCCACAGATACGCAGTATTTT	CASSPSSGGATDTQYF
TRBV9	TRBJ2-3	-	-	TGTGCCAGCAGCCCCAGCCCCGGCTCCAGGGGCACAGATACGCAGTATTTT	CASSPSPGSRGTDTQYF
TRBV30	TRBJ1-4	-	-	TGTGCCTGGTCCGCGGGGTCACTTAATGAAAAACTGTTTTTT	CAWSAGSLNEKLFF
TRBV19	TRBJ2-4	-	-	TGTGCCAGTAGCCCCGACAGGGAGGACATTCAGTACTTC	CASSPDREDIQYF
TRBV14	TRBJ2-7	TRBD1	-	TGTGCCAGCAGCCTTGGACAGGGGGTTAGCTACGAGCAGTACTTC	CASSLGQGVSYEQYF
TRBV7-2	TRBJ1-4	-	-	TGTGCCAGCAGCTTAGAAGCCAACGATGAAAAACTGTTTTTT	CASSLEANDEKLFF
TRBV5-4	TRBJ2-7	-	-	TGTGCCAGCAGCCCGGACTCCTACGAGCAGTACTTC	CASSPDSYEQYF
TRBV7-9	TRBJ2-2	-	-	TGTGCCAGCAGCTTAATCCCGCCCCAAGGGGAGCTGTTTTTT	CASSLIPPQGELFF
TRBV4-2	TRBJ1-2	-	-	TGTGCCAGCAGCCAAGATTCCGTGTCGCTCTATGGCTACACCTTC	CASSQDSVSLYGYTF
TRBV30	TRBJ1-3	-	-	TGTGCCTGGACCGCGGGAAACACCATATATTTT	CAWTAGNTIYF
TRBV5-1	TRBJ2-2	TRBD2	-	TGCGCCAGCAGCCCCCCGGGACTAGCGAACACCGGGGAGCTGTTTTTT	CASSPPGLANTGELFF
TRBV23-1	TRBJ1-2	-	-	TGCGCCAGCAGTCAGCCGGGACCGAGTTCTTGGTATGGCTACACCTTC	CASSQPGPSSWYGYTF